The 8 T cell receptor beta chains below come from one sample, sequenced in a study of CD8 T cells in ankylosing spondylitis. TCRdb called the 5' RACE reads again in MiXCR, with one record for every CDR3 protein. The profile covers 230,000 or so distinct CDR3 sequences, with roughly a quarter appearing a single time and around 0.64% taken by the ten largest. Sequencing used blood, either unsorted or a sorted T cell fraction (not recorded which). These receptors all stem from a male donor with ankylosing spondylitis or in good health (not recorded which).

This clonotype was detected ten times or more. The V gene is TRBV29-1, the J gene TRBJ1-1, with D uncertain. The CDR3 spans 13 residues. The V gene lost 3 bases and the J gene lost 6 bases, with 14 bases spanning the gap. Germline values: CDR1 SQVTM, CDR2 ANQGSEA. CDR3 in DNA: TGCAGCGTTGAGAGGAGGCTGATGGCTGAAGCTTTCTTT. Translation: CSVERRLMAEAFF.

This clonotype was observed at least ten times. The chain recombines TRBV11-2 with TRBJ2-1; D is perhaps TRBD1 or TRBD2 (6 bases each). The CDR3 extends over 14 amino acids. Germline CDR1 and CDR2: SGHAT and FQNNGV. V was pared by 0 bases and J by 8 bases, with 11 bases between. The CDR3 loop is CASSLDLGGDEQFF. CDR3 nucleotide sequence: TGTGCCAGCAGCTTAGATTTGGGGGGCGATGAGCAGTTCTTC.

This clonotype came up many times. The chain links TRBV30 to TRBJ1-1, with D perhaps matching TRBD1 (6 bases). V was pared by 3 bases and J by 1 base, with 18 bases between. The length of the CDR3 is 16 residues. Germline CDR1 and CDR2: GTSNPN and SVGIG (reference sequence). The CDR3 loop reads CAWRTSKGVKNTEAFF. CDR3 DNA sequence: TGTGCCTGGAGAACGAGTAAGGGGGTTAAGAACACTGAAGCTTTCTTT. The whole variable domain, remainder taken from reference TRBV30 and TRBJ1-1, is SQTIHQWPATLVQPVGSPLSLECTVEGTSNPNLYWYRQAAGRGLQLLFYSVGIGQISSEVPQNLSASRPQDRQFILSSKKLLLSDSGFYLCAWRTSKGVKNTEAFFGQGTRLTVV.

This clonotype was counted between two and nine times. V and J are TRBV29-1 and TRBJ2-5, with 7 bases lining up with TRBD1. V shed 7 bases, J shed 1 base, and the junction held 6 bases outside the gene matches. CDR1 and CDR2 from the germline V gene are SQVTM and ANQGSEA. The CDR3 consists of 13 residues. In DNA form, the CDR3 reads TGCAGCGCCCAGCCAGGGGGCCAAGAGACCCAGTACTTC. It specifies CSAQPGGQETQYF.

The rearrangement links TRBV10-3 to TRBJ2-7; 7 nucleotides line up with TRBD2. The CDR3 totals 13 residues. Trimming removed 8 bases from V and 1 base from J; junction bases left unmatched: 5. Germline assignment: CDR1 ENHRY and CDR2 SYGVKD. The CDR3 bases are TGTGCCATCTGGGGAGGGATTTCCTACGAGCAGTACTTC. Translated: CAIWGGISYEQYF.

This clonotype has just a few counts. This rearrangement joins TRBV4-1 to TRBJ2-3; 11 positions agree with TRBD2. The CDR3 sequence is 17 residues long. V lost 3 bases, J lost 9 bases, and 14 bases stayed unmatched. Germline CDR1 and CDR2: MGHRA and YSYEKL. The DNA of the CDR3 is TGCGCCAGCAGCCAGGACCCTCTGGGTAGCGGGGGGGGGACGCAGTATTTT. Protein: CASSQDPLGSGGGTQYF.

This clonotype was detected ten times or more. Here the CDR3 reads CASRETVASPLHF. The CDR3 DNA reads as TGTGCCAGCAGGGAGACAGTGGCCTCACCCCTCCACTTT. The chain uses TRBV6-1 and TRBJ1-6; a weak D match, TRBD1 (5 bases). Germline values: CDR1 MNHNS, CDR2 SASEGT. CDR3 length equals 13 residues. V was trimmed by 6 bases and J by 10 bases, leaving 13 bases between them.

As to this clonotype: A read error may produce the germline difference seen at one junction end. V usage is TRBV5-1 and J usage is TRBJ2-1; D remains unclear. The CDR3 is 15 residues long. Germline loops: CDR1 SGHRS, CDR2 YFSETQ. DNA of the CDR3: TGCGCCAGCAGCTTGTATCTGCACTCCTACAATGAGCATTTCTTC. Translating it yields CASSLYLHSYNEHFF.